The present T cell receptor (beta chain) was sequenced within a study of CD8 T cells in ankylosing spondylitis. Study findings and constraints: The clones that were linked to disease were reported to be significantly enriched in matched synovial fluid samples from ankylosing spondylitis patients. Earlier reports found some motif variants in synovial fluid and blood in reactive arthritis. Seemingly distinctive of ankylosing spondylitis blood was a TCR beta motif formed by eight highly homologous variants.

This clonotype has a handful of counts. What it recognizes is unknown. Germline CDR1 reads SEHNR; CDR2 reads FQNEAQ (reference sequence). Losses at the gene ends were 1 base for V and 8 bases for J; bases not matched to a gene: 4. CDR3 size: 15 residues. Researchers built TCR beta libraries using quantitative 5'-RACE with molecular barcodes. In TCRdb, the 5' RACE reads were re-called with MiXCR into one record per CDR3 protein. The data show approximately 140,000 distinct CDR3 sequences, roughly 44% seen once. This TCR was recovered from a male donor with ankylosing spondylitis. Specimen: synovial fluid, either unsorted or a sorted T cell fraction (not recorded which). The V gene is TRBV7-9, the J gene TRBJ2-1; TRBD1 matches 11 bases. The chain's CDR3 is CASSLGDRGVDEQFF. The CDR3 nucleotides are TGTGCCAGCAGCTTAGGGGACAGGGGGGTGGATGAGCAGTTCTTC.